The text below deals with one T cell receptor beta chain. The CDR3 loop spans 16 amino acids. The V end was cut by 0 bases, the J end by 2 bases, with 12 bases between. The germline V gene encodes CDR1 LGHNA and CDR2 YSLEER. This entry comes from a study of T cells after yellow fever vaccination. In TCRdb, the 5' RACE reads were re-called with MiXCR into one record per CDR3 protein. Among under 70,000 distinct CDR3 sequences, roughly 6.9% were seen once, and the ten largest hold about 40%. This receptor was identified in a man younger than 35 who received the YFV17D yellow fever vaccine. Sequenced material: CD8+ T cells sorted from PBMCs, taken on the day of the first yellow fever vaccination. V gene TRBV4-3 combines with J gene TRBJ2-3; D call uncertain. In nucleotides, the CDR3 is TGCGCCAGCAGCCAAGATCTTTTGAGCTACACAGATACGCAGTATTTT. The encoded protein is CASSQDLLSYTDTQYF.